Presented here are 17 T cell receptor beta chains from one specimen sequenced in a study of shared clonotypes between healthy human individuals. Clones were read by immunoSEQ multiplex PCR, and TCRdb kept only the in-frame ones, dropping some. The table includes some 2.1 million clones, 90% to 95% detected once. The specimen sequenced was naive CD4+ T cells sorted from blood. The subset here: CD45RA+ positively selected. These receptors were taken from a man between 18 and 35 years old in good health.

The chain joins TRBV27 to TRBJ1-2; D perhaps matches TRBD1 (5 bases). The V and J ends lost 3 bases and 7 bases respectively, with 12 bases between them. The CDR3 extends over 13 amino acids. The germline V gene has CDR1 MNHEY and CDR2 SMNVEV (reference sequence). Written as DNA, the CDR3 is TGTGCCAGCAGTTTCCTCCCAGGGCGTGGCTACACCTTC. It encodes CASSFLPGRGYTF.

The rearrangement joins TRBV7-9 to TRBJ2-1; 7 bases agree with TRBD2. Per germline, CDR1 SEHNR and CDR2 FQNEAQ (reference sequence). V shed 5 bases and J 1 base; nucleotides not matched to a gene: 8. CDR3 length: 16 residues. CDR3 loop: CASSQKPSGSYNEQFF. CDR3 nucleotide sequence: TGTGCCAGCAGCCAAAAACCTAGCGGTTCCTACAATGAGCAGTTCTTC.

The chain is built from TRBV6-6 and TRBJ2-7; unclear D gene. Germline V CDR1 and CDR2: MNHNY, SVGAGI (reference sequence). CDR3 length: 11 amino acids. V dropped 4 bases and J dropped 6 bases, with 7 bases sitting between them. The CDR3 sequence: CASSSAREQYF. CDR3 bases: TGTGCCAGCAGTTCTGCTCGCGAGCAGTACTTC.

This clone was seen a handful of times. The sample holds other DNA sequences that translate to the same CDR3. The chain recombines TRBV5-4 with TRBJ1-1; D is unclear. This CDR3 region has 14 residues. Looked up from germline, CDR1 is SGHNT and CDR2 is YYREEE (reference sequence). Deletions cut 0 bases from V and 5 bases from J, with 11 bases between. This CDR3 is CASSLDTGGTEAFF. The CDR3 nucleotides are TGTGCCAGCAGCTTGGACACCGGAGGTACTGAAGCTTTCTTT.

The chain is built from TRBV11-2 and TRBJ2-7; D might be TRBD1 (5 bases). Germline CDR1 SGHAT, CDR2 FQNNGV. The ends were cut back, 0 bases at V and 2 bases at J, with 8 bases in the middle. This CDR3 region has 14 residues. Written as DNA, the CDR3 is TGTGCCAGCAGCTTAGACAGGGCTCCCTACGAGCAGTACTTC. Protein sequence: CASSLDRAPYEQYF.

The chain combines TRBV7-3 with TRBJ1-1; TRBD1 matches at 9 bases. Germline V CDR1 and CDR2: SGHTA, FQGTGA. The CDR3 consists of 13 residues. The junction had 4 bases not matched to a gene; V was cut back by 5 bases and J by 6 bases. CDR3 sequence: CASSAQGAAEAFF. CDR3 DNA: TGTGCCAGCAGCGCACAGGGGGCAGCTGAAGCTTTCTTT. The complete variable domain, with remaining parts taken from reference TRBV7-3 and TRBJ1-1, reads GAGVSQTPSNKVTEKGKYVELRCDPISGHTALYWYRQSLGQGPEFLIYFQGTGAADDSGLPNDRFFAVRPEGSVSTLKIQRTERGDSAVYLCASSAQGAAEAFFGQGTRLTVV.

This clone was recorded a few times. The chain uses TRBV29-1 and TRBJ1-1, with D perhaps matching TRBD1 (6 bases). From germline, CDR1 is SQVTM and CDR2 ANQGSEA. This CDR3 has 12 residues. V lost 4 bases and J 5 bases, leaving 11 bases between the germline ends. In DNA, the CDR3 is TGCAGCGTTGTTAAGGGGGTGACTGAAGCTTTCTTT. Its protein product is CSVVKGVTEAFF.

This clone was detected only a few times. DNA of the CDR3: TGTGCCAGCAGCGTAGCGCCCAGCAATCAGCCCCAGCATTTT. As protein: CASSVAPSNQPQHF. J is TRBJ1-5 and V is TRBV9; D gene ambiguous. CDR1 and CDR2 (germline): SGDLS, YYNGEE. V was trimmed by 0 bases and J by 1 base, leaving 5 bases between them. The CDR3 spans 14 residues.

The chain uses TRBV6-1 and TRBJ1-2; D might be TRBD1 (6 bases). Trimming removed 6 bases at V and 6 bases at J, with 14 bases between. CDR3 size: 13 residues. CDR1 and CDR2 (germline): MNHNS, SASEGT. CDR3 bases: TGTGCCAGCAGAGTCAGGGGAGGGAATGGCTACACCTTC. Translation: CASRVRGGNGYTF.

This clone showed up just a few times. This sequence joins TRBV6-5 and TRBJ2-2; D gene uncertain. The CDR3 has 15 amino acids. CDR1 and CDR2 from the germline V gene are MNHEY and SVGAGI. The ends were cut back, 6 bases at V and 4 bases at J, with 15 bases in the middle. CDR3 nucleotides: TGTGCCAGCAGCCTCGTAAATAGTGGCACCGGGGAGCTGTTTTTT. Protein: CASSLVNSGTGELFF.

The CDR3 DNA follows: TGTGCCAGCAGCTTAACGCGGGAGGGCCGGGGGACCCAGTACTTC. It codes for CASSLTREGRGTQYF. The chain is built from TRBV7-2 and TRBJ2-5, with 9 bases identical to TRBD2. The CDR3 runs 15 residues. In germline, CDR1 is SGHTA, CDR2 FQGNSA. The ends lost 2 bases at V and 7 bases at J; junction bases unmatched: 8.

CDR3 loop: CATSRDPGPSGNTIYF. In nucleotides, the CDR3 is TGTGCCACCAGCAGAGATCCCGGCCCGTCTGGAAACACCATATATTTT. The J gene is TRBJ1-3, the V gene TRBV15; D unresolved. V was pared by 0 bases and J by 1 base, with 10 bases between. Per the germline V gene, CDR1 is LNHNV and CDR2 is YYDKDF (reference sequence). This CDR3 spans 16 amino acids.

The chain employs TRBV27 and TRBJ1-4, with TRBD1 identical over 10 bases. The germline gives CDR1 MNHEY, CDR2 SMNVEV (reference sequence). CDR3 size: 15 residues. Trimming at V came to 3 bases and at J to 6 bases, leaving 4 bases not matched to a gene. CDR3 loop: CASSFTGTGDEKLFF. The CDR3 DNA follows: TGTGCCAGCAGTTTCACCGGGACAGGGGATGAAAAACTGTTTTTT.

The chain joins TRBV7-6 to TRBJ2-1; 11 nucleotides line up with TRBD2. The CDR3 sequence is 17 residues long. The V gene's germline CDR1 is SGHVS and CDR2 FNYEAQ. After removal of 0 bases from V and 7 bases from J, the junction contained 8 bases not matched to a gene. CDR3 residues: CASSLAGLAGGRNEQFF. CDR3 DNA: TGTGCCAGCAGCTTAGCTGGGCTAGCGGGAGGTAGGAATGAGCAGTTCTTC.

This clone was found once. The chain links TRBV7-3 to TRBJ2-3, with unresolved D. Per the germline V gene, CDR1 is SGHTA and CDR2 is FQGTGA. CDR3 length equals 13 residues. V lost 1 base, J lost 2 bases, and 4 bases lay in between. The chain's CDR3 is CASSLNPTDTQYF. CDR3 sequence (DNA): TGTGCCAGCAGCTTAAACCCCACAGATACGCAGTATTTT.

This sequence joins TRBV10-3 and TRBJ1-5; D gene unclear. Per the germline V gene, CDR1 is ENHRY and CDR2 is SYGVKD. This CDR3 contains 14 residues. The V and J ends lost 0 bases and 6 bases respectively, with 9 bases between them. Written as DNA, the CDR3 is TGTGCCATCAGTGAGTCCCCGAGCGGTCAGCCCCAGCATTTT. It encodes CAISESPSGQPQHF.

The V call is TRBV7-2, the J call TRBJ2-5; D is possibly TRBD1 (6 bases). Looked up from germline, CDR1 is SGHTA and CDR2 is FQGNSA. V was shortened by 3 bases and J by 4 bases, with 12 bases between the two germline ends. The CDR3 extends over 14 amino acids. CDR3 nucleotide sequence: TGTGCCAGCAGCTTCTTGACAGGTACAGAGACCCAGTACTTC. Its protein product is CASSFLTGTETQYF. Based on the CDR3 plus reference TRBV7-2 and TRBJ2-5, the full variable domain is GAGVSQSPSNKVTEKGKDVELRCDPISGHTALYWYRQSLGQGLEFLIYFQGNSAPDKSGLPSDRFSAERTGGSVSTLTIQRTQQEDSAVYLCASSFLTGTETQYFGPGTRLLVL.